This TCR beta chain was identified during a study of blood T cell repertoires in COVID-19 (dated by TCRdb to about 2020). Background on the whole study: Samples from collaborators originated in the United States, Italy and Spain and spanned both the acute and convalescent phases of COVID-19. The prospective study material was composed of cDNA or gDNA derived from T cells, B-cell-depleted T cells, or PBMCs. Subjects who had been exposed to COVID-19, were actively infected with it, or had recovered from it provided the deeply sampled blood TCRbeta repertoires that made up the dataset. The repertoires were released in a freely available public database intended as a resource for research on the immune response to SARS-CoV-2. Samples came from the ongoing ImmuneRACE study (first 160 participants) plus 1,254 subjects from 6 global collaborators. The sample metadata nearly always contained a de-identified subject ID, COVID-19 status, age in years and sex. HLA class I and class II types, where available, came from metadata supplied by the sample provider rather than from assay-based typing. Here is what the overall study found, with its caveats: The quantity of clinical and demographic metadata differed by source and by participant and was supplied without curation.

The V end loses 2 bases and the J end loses 2 bases, and a stretch of 5 bases separates them. Sequences SGHKS (CDR1) and YYEKEE (CDR2) are obtained from the germline V gene (reference sequence). The CDR3 has 13 amino acids, counting the end cysteine and phenylalanine. Only the CDR3 DNA is retained, 39 bases long and in frame from the first base. TCRbeta CDR3 regions were amplified from genomic DNA by means of the immunoSEQ Assay, a bias-controlled multiplex PCR. Turning to the authors' computational methods: The number of nucleated cells in each sample was estimated from the amplification of reference gene primers within the assay. To quantify the absolute abundance of each unique TCRbeta CDR3 rearrangement, sequence reads were collapsed and filtered. For each sample, productive Simpson clonality was calculated as the square root of Simpson's diversity index across productive rearrangements. The source is immuneACCESS, and TCRdb retained only in-frame sequences with V and J called. Part of the clones is not carried over; for the studies checked, unresolved V genes explain less than half of this, and the remainder is unexplained. V and J calls plus clone size are reproduced from that table; the DNA served to infer D and trimming. This sample comprises some 400,000 clones, more than 70% of them detected only once. Of the sample, about 2.3% falls within the top ten clones.

One collaborating source in Seattle enrolled patients while the patients were actively infected and followed the patients over time throughout the course of disease. Whole blood was collected in K2EDTA tubes by collaborating institutions according to the institutions' own protocols. Collaborator samples were shipped for TCRbeta analysis as frozen whole blood, isolated PBMCs, or DNA extracted from either sample type. Remarks on this clone: The antigen it binds to is not known. Base qualities are missing; no much larger clone stands one base away.

Sequencing was carried out using peripheral blood. The receptor was isolated from a woman between 55 and 75 years old with COVID-19, enrolled during active disease. The receptor chain draws on TRBV5-5 and TRBJ1-3; the D gene cannot be resolved reliably. The nucleotide sequence reads as follows: TGTGCCAGCAGCTTAATCACTGGAAACACCATATATTTT. It is translated as CASSLITGNTIYF.